This T cell receptor beta chain was recorded in a study of T-cell reconstitution after alpha-beta-depleted transplantation in children. Overall study results and limits: After transplant, at about two months, alpha-beta T cells were reportedly derived from several hundred expanded graft clones. The authors attributed T-cell counts and diversity one year after transplant mostly to newly produced T cells.

For this clonotype: The antigen is unknown.

Researchers prepared the TCRbeta library using unique molecular identifiers, the study reports. TCRdb reprocessed the PCR reads via MiXCR and lists one record per CDR3 protein. The sample consists of roughly 120,000 distinct CDR3 sequences, 10% of them appearing once. Germline CDR1 and CDR2: SGHTA and FQGNSA. V lost 0 bases to trimming and J lost 12 bases; unmatched junction nucleotides: 12. The CDR3 loop spans 15 amino acids. The clonotype was recovered from a boy aged 2 to 9 with acute lymphoblastic leukemia, due to receive a stem cell transplant. This material consisted of PBMCs, taken before TCRalphabeta/CD19-depleted stem cell transplant. The chain links TRBV7-2 to TRBJ2-7; 9 nucleotides agree with TRBD2. CDR3 protein: CASSLALAGDYRGYF. The DNA of the CDR3 is TGTGCCAGCAGCTTAGCGTTAGCGGGAGACTATCGAGGGTACTTC.